This is a list of T cell receptor beta chains from one sample in a study of blood T cells in healthy people across ages. MiXCR was run by TCRdb on the 5' RACE reads, yielding one entry per CDR3 protein. The profile shows roughly 800,000 distinct CDR3 sequences, nearly 60% of them singletons. Material: blood. These receptors were collected from a man aged 30-40 years in good health. Each CDR3 is given with its conserved first and last residue. The D gene is left open where the match is weak. Expanded clones get a size class; other rows say once, few or many, or leave the size out.

v_gene,j_gene,abundance,d_gene,len,CDR3nt,CDR3aa
TRBV12-3/TRBV12-4,TRBJ1-1,NA,NA,12,TGTGCCAGCAGTCATTATTCGGGCCAAGCTTTCTTT,CASSHYSGQAFF
TRBV27,TRBJ2-1,NA,TRBD1,12,TGTGCCAGCAGTAACCTGGGACAGGAGCAGTTCTTC,CASSNLGQEQFF
TRBV20-1,TRBJ1-4,NA,TRBD1,13,TGCAGTGCCTACGGACAGGGAGGTGAAAAACTGTTTTTT,CSAYGQGGEKLFF
TRBV18,TRBJ2-7,NA,NA,13,TGTGCCAGCTCACCAAATAGGGAAGGCGAGCAGTACTTC,CASSPNREGEQYF
TRBV20-1,TRBJ2-1,NA,NA,12,TGCAGTGCTAGATTAGTTATGAATGAGCAGTTCTTC,CSARLVMNEQFF
TRBV6-2/TRBV6-3,TRBJ2-7,many,NA,14,TGTGCCAGCAGTTACTCGAAGGTTAGCATCGAGCAGTACTTC,CASSYSKVSIEQYF
TRBV7-2,TRBJ2-1,few,NA,13,TGTGCCAGCAGCCCCCTTGGTTTGGCTGAGCAGTTCTTC,CASSPLGLAEQFF
TRBV19,TRBJ2-1,NA,NA,13,TGTGCCAGTAATTCCGGGGCCCCCAATGAGCAGTTCTTC,CASNSGAPNEQFF
TRBV7-2,TRBJ1-2,few,NA,14,TGTGCCAGCAGCTTGGGGGGGGCCACCTATGGCTACACCTTC,CASSLGGATYGYTF
TRBV7-6,TRBJ2-5,NA,NA,14,TGTGCCAGCAGCTCTCATATGGGGCAAGAGACCCAGTACTTC,CASSSHMGQETQYF
TRBV5-1,TRBJ2-7,NA,NA,15,TGCGCCAGCAGCCAAGATGGGCAGGGGATACACGAGCCGTACTTC,CASSQDGQGIHEPYF
TRBV20-1,TRBJ1-6,NA,NA,14,TGCAGTGCTAGTCAGCAAATAGCCAAATCACCCCTCCACTTT,CSASQQIAKSPLHF
TRBV7-9,TRBJ2-7,NA,TRBD2,18,TGTGCCAGCAGCGCGTATCCGGAGGGACTAGCTAAATCCTACGAGCAGTACTTC,CASSAYPEGLAKSYEQYF
TRBV20-1,TRBJ2-5,NA,TRBD1,13,TGCAGTGCTGGGCCGACAGGGACGGAGACCCAGTACTTC,CSAGPTGTETQYF